The clone carrying this T cell receptor beta chain was recorded many times. What it recognizes is unknown. This sample was taken from a study of identical twins. General observations from the study: Because invariant MAIT and iNKT cells could be present, zero-insertion analyses could be partly confounded. Instead of following the same donors, the conclusions were based on cross-sectional statistical analysis.

One entry per CDR3 protein results from TCRdb running MiXCR on the 5' RACE reads. The data show hundreds of thousands of distinct CDR3 sequences, around 12% seen once. V shed 5 bases and J shed 6 bases, with 16 bases lying between them. The CDR3 is 14 residues long. Separately, the same data were catalogued under a study of yellow fever vaccine responses in identical twins.

Material for sequencing was PBMCs. The receptor's source is a woman younger than 30 in good health. V and J are TRBV12-3 or TRBV12-4 and TRBJ1-2; D call uncertain. Written as DNA, the CDR3 is TGTGCCAGCAGTCCTCCGGCAGGACCCCATGGCTACACCTTC. Protein sequence: CASSPPAGPHGYTF.